This T cell receptor beta chain was observed in a study of blood T cell repertoires in COVID-19 (dated by TCRdb to 2018 to 2020). In the study overall: Samples covering the acute and convalescent phases of COVID-19 were provided by collaborators in the United States, Italy and Spain. The prospective study material was composed of cDNA or gDNA derived from T cells, B-cell-depleted T cells, or PBMCs. Deeply sampled blood TCRbeta repertoires from subjects exposed to, actively infected with, or recovered from COVID-19 were included in the dataset. The repertoires were released in a freely available public database meant as a resource for research on the immune response to SARS-CoV-2. The samples were drawn from the first 160 participants of the ongoing ImmuneRACE study and from 1,254 subjects provided by 6 global collaborators. A de-identified subject ID, COVID-19 status, age in years and sex were almost always included in the sample metadata. Where available, HLA class I and class II types were obtained from metadata supplied by the sample provider rather than from assay-based typing. On the study overall, not on this receptor specifically: Clinical and demographic metadata were provided uncurated, with the amount varying by source and participant.

About this clone: Its antigen is currently not known. Qualities for individual bases were not recorded, and no much larger clone is one base off.

At one collaborating source in Seattle, patients were enrolled during active infection and were followed longitudinally through the course of disease. Each collaborating institution followed its own protocols to collect whole blood in K2EDTA tubes. For TCRbeta analysis, collaborators shipped samples as frozen whole blood, isolated PBMCs, or DNA extracted from either of those sample types. Trimming costs V 3 bases and J 4 bases, and their ends lie 6 bases apart. CDR1 and CDR2, looked up from the germline V gene, are MGHDK and SYGVNS. Inclusive of the bounding cysteine and phenylalanine, the CDR3 is 12 residues long. The read is trimmed to its CDR3 DNA, 36 bases read in frame from base 1. TCRbeta CDR3 regions were amplified from genomic DNA by means of the immunoSEQ Assay, a bias-controlled multiplex PCR. The study's processing was this. Nucleated cell counts per sample were estimated from amplification of reference gene primers within the assay. To quantify the absolute abundance of each unique TCRbeta CDR3 rearrangement, sequence reads were collapsed and filtered. For each sample, productive Simpson clonality was calculated as the square root of Simpson's diversity index over productive rearrangements. TCRdb stores this immuneACCESS table with in-frame sequences only. Part of the clones is absent; in the studies checked, under half of the shortfall reflects unresolved V genes, and no reason is known for the rest. Clone size and V and J calls were adopted from that table, with D and trimming inferred from the DNA. This sample comprises 400,000 to 450,000 clones, more than 70% of them detected only once. Roughly 12% of the sample rests with the top ten.

The source material was peripheral blood. The chain was built from TRBV25-1 and TRBJ1-2; TRBD1 is a weak D gene call, 5 bases matching. The sequence derives from a woman in her 50s with COVID-19, enrolled during active disease. The DNA sequence reads TGTGCCAGCAGTGACAGGGCCTATGGCTACACCTTC. The encoded protein is CASSDRAYGYTF.